A single sample is the source of the 17 T cell receptor beta chains below, sequenced in a study of blood T cell repertoires in COVID-19 (dated by TCRdb to between 2020 and 2021). Libraries were prepared through the immunoSEQ multiplex PCR assay. TCRdb stores this immuneACCESS table with in-frame sequences only. Part of the clones is absent; in the studies checked, under half of the shortfall reflects unresolved V genes, and no reason is known for the rest. This sample is represented by some 58,000 clones; 80% to 90% of them were singletons. Together, the top ten hold more than 1% of the sample. Sequenced material: peripheral blood. All receptors derive from a man aged 40-49 years with acute or convalescent COVID-19.

Here the CDR3 reads CASSLFRGGGQETQYF. CDR3 nucleotides: TGTGCCAGCAGCTTATTCCGGGGCGGGGGGCAAGAGACCCAGTACTTC. The chain joins TRBV7-2 to TRBJ2-5; 8 positions match TRBD2. Germline V gene sequence: CDR1 SGHTA, CDR2 FQGNSA. V lost 2 bases, J lost 2 bases, and 7 bases stayed unmatched. CDR3 length equals 16 residues.

This rearrangement joins TRBV2 to TRBJ2-1; TRBD2 is a possible D gene (6 bases). Germline V gives CDR1 SNHLY, CDR2 FYNNEI. The CDR3 loop spans 14 amino acids. Trimming took off 6 bases at V and 6 bases at J, with 15 bases between the two ends. For the CDR3, the DNA is TGTGCCAGCAGACGAGGCGGGGACTTCAATGAGCAGTTCTTC. It encodes CASRRGGDFNEQFF.

The chain joins TRBV5-1 to TRBJ2-2, with 7 bases fitting TRBD1. V lost 4 bases and J lost 6; bases outside the gene matches: 9. CDR1 SGHRS and CDR2 YFSETQ come from the germline V gene. The CDR3 spans 15 residues. In nucleotides, the CDR3 is TGCGCCAGCAGCACCCTAGGGGGCTCGGCCGGGGAGCTGTTTTTT. Encoded protein: CASSTLGGSAGELFF.

The chain combines TRBV6-1 with TRBJ1-2; maybe TRBD1 (6 bases). CDR3 length equals 15 residues. V lost 0 bases and J lost 4, with 12 bases in between. Germline lookup yields CDR1 MNHNS and CDR2 SASEGT. CDR3 residues: CASSEARQAPYGYTF. The CDR3 nucleotides read TGTGCCAGCAGTGAAGCGCGACAGGCCCCCTATGGCTACACCTTC.

The chain uses TRBV11-3 and TRBJ1-1; the match to TRBD1 covers 7 bases. The CDR3 consists of 12 residues. Per the germline V gene, CDR1 is SGHNT and CDR2 is YENEEA. J was trimmed by 2 bases and V by 8 bases; bases with no gene match: 2. The CDR3 sequence: CASGTENTEAFF. The CDR3 DNA reads TGTGCCAGCGGGACAGAAAACACTGAAGCTTTCTTT.

This sequence joins TRBV29-1 and TRBJ1-2; 9 positions match TRBD1. The CDR3 consists of 12 residues. Per the germline V gene, CDR1 is SQVTM and CDR2 is ANQGSEA. J lost 7 bases, V lost 6 bases, and 6 bases had no gene match. The CDR3 DNA is TGCAGCGTAGCCGTGGGACAGGGTGGCTACACCTTC. Amino acids: CSVAVGQGGYTF.

V gene TRBV28 combines with J gene TRBJ2-1, with 10 nucleotides matching TRBD2. V trimming: 2 bases; J trimming: 6 bases; junction bases outside the gene matches: 4. Germline CDR1 reads MDHEN; CDR2 reads SYDVKM. This CDR3 region has 15 residues. The CDR3 nucleotides are TGTGCCAGCAGTTTAGGGCTAGCGGGGGTCAATGAGCAGTTCTTC. Amino acids: CASSLGLAGVNEQFF.

The chain is built from TRBV10-3 and TRBJ1-1; TRBD1 matches at 9 bases. Germline CDR1 reads ENHRY; CDR2 reads SYGVKD. CDR3 size: 13 residues. V lost 6 bases and J lost 4; bases outside the gene matches: 3. CDR3 loop: CAIRGQGSTEAFF. The CDR3 region has the DNA TGTGCCATCAGGGGACAGGGAAGCACTGAAGCTTTCTTT.

The genes are TRBV29-1 and TRBJ2-2; no clear D gene. The CDR3 runs to 12 residues. The germline V gene has CDR1 SQVTM and CDR2 ANQGSEA. V shed 7 bases and J shed 0 bases, with 6 bases lying between them. The CDR3 sequence is CSGAPNTGELFF. In DNA, the CDR3 is TGCAGCGGCGCCCCGAACACCGGGGAGCTGTTTTTT.

The J gene is TRBJ1-2, the V gene TRBV24-1; D is unresolved. This CDR3 contains 15 residues. CDR1 KGHDR and CDR2 SFDVKD come from the germline V gene. With 2 bases removed from V and 2 bases from J, the gap between germline ends came to 11 bases. The CDR3 sequence: CATSDSRAGNYGYTF. In DNA, the CDR3 is TGTGCCACCAGTGATTCCCGCGCGGGCAACTATGGCTACACCTTC.

This rearrangement joins TRBV4-1 to TRBJ1-2; possible D gene TRBD1, 5 bases. CDR3 length equals 12 residues. Germline V lookup: CDR1 MGHRA, CDR2 YSYEKL. Trimming cost V 0 bases and J 10 bases, with 9 bases left between them. CDR3 nucleotides: TGCGCCAGCAGCCAAGACTGGGGCCTCTACACCTTC. This translates into CASSQDWGLYTF.

This clone was recorded once. V is TRBV20-1 and J is TRBJ1-1, with 7 positions matching TRBD1. V lost 3 bases and J lost 10; bases outside the gene matches: 5. CDR3 length equals 11 residues. CDR1 and CDR2 (germline): DFQATT, SNEGSKA (reference sequence). The CDR3 nucleotides are TGCAGTGCTAGTCAGGGGGATCCAGCTTTCTTT. Amino acid sequence: CSASQGDPAFF.

The genes are TRBV4-2 and TRBJ1-6, with 9 positions matching TRBD1. The V gene's germline CDR1 is LGHNA and CDR2 YNFKEQ. The CDR3 is made up of 14 amino acids. The J segment lost 9 bases and the V segment lost 3 bases, leaving 3 bases of the junction unmatched. CDR3 coding DNA: TGTGCCAGCAGCCATGGACAGGGGCCTTCACCCCTCCACTTT. This encodes CASSHGQGPSPLHF.

The V call is TRBV19, the J call TRBJ1-4; D might be TRBD1 (5 bases). CDR3 length equals 15 residues. Looked up from germline, CDR1 is LNHDA and CDR2 is SQIVND (reference sequence). The V end lost 5 bases, the J end lost 3 bases, and 13 bases lay between the germline ends. The CDR3 here is CASSARQPSNEKLFF. The CDR3 coding sequence is TGTGCCAGTAGTGCCAGACAGCCCTCTAATGAAAAACTGTTTTTT.

The rearrangement uses TRBV7-5 and TRBJ1-6. TRBV7-5 is described as a pseudogene. CDR3 length: 17 amino acids. The CDR3: CARSTGGGLSQDSPLHF. As DNA, the CDR3 is TGTGCCAGAAGCACCGGGGGGGGTTTGAGTCAGGATTCACCCCTCCACTTT.

The rearrangement joins TRBV5-1 to TRBJ1-2; a possible D gene is TRBD1 (6 bases). The CDR3 runs 15 residues. The germline V gene has CDR1 SGHRS and CDR2 YFSETQ. Trimming took off 4 bases at V and 5 bases at J, with 18 bases between the two ends. The chain's CDR3 is CASSPDSPTSYGYTF. DNA for the CDR3: TGCGCCAGCAGCCCGGACAGCCCTACGTCGTATGGCTACACCTTC.

The chain employs TRBV5-3 and TRBJ1-1; unclear D gene. TRBV5-3 belongs to the ORF category, with a function that is uncertain. The CDR3 sequence is 13 residues long. Between the trimmed V and J ends, which lost 4 bases and 6 bases, there was a span of 13 bases. Here the CDR3 reads CARSVAVTPEAFF. The CDR3 coding sequence is TGTGCCAGAAGCGTAGCAGTTACCCCTGAAGCTTTCTTT.